The clone carrying this TCR beta chain occurred many times. The entry originates in a study of blood T cell repertoires in COVID-19. Background on the study: Nucleic acid was either cDNA or gDNA, and it came from T cells, B-cell-depleted T cells, or PBMCs.

Cohorts were based on clinical histories the participants reported. Recovered status applied to Cohort 3 donors who had two consecutive negative PCRs. It also applied to those with clearance or with symptom resolution. TCRdb's table, derived via immunoSEQ multiplex PCR, lists solely in-frame clones and lacks some. The table shows 150,000 to 200,000 clones, with about 85% occurring only once. CDR1 is SEHNR and CDR2 is FQNEAQ in the germline V gene (reference sequence). The CDR3 runs 18 residues. J was trimmed by 2 bases and V by 3 bases; bases with no gene match: 9. This chain connects TRBV7-9 to TRBJ2-5; 13 bases map to TRBD2. What was sequenced was PBMCs or T cells enriched from blood (not recorded which). The receptor's source is a woman between 45 and 65 years old who had recovered from COVID-19. The DNA of the CDR3 is TGTGCCAGCAGCTTGGGTCGACTAGCGGGGGGCCGACAAGAGACCCAGTACTTC. Translation gives CASSLGRLAGGRQETQYF.